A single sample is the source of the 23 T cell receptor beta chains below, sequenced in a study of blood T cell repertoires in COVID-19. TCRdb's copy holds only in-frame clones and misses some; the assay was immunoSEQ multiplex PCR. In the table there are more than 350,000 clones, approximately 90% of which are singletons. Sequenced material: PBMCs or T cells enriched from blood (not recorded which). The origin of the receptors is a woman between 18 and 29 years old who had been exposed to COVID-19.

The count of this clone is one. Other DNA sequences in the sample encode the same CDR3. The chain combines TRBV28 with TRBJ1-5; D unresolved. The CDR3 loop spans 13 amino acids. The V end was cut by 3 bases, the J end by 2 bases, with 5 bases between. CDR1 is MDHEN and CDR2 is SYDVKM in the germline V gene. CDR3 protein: CASSFSGNQPQHF. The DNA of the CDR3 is TGTGCCAGCAGTTTTTCGGGCAATCAGCCCCAGCATTTT.

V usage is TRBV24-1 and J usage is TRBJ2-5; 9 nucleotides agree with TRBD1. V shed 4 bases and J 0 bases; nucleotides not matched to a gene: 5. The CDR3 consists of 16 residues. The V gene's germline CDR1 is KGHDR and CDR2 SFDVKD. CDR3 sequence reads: CATSDHTGGDQETQYF. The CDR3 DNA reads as TGTGCCACCAGTGACCACACAGGGGGCGACCAAGAGACCCAGTACTTC.

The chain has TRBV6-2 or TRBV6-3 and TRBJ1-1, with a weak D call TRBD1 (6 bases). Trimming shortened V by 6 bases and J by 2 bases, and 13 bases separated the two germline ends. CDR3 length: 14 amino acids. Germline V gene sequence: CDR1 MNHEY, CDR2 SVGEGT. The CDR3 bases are TGTGCCAGCAGCCCCCGGGACATCAACACTGAAGCTTTCTTT. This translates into CASSPRDINTEAFF.

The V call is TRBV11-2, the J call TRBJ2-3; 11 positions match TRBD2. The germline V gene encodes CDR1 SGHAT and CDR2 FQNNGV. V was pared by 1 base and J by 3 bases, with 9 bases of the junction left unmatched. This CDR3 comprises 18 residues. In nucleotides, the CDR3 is TGTGCCAGCAGCTTAGTGGCACTAGCGGGAGTAGGAACAGATACGCAGTATTTT. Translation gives CASSLVALAGVGTDTQYF.

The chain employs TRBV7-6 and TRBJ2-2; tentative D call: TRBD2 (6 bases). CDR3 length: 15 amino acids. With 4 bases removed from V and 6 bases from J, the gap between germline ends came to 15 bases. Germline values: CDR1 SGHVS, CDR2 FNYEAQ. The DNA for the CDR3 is TGTGCCAGCAGCTCTCGACTAGTTAGCGCCGGGGAGCTGTTTTTT. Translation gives CASSSRLVSAGELFF.

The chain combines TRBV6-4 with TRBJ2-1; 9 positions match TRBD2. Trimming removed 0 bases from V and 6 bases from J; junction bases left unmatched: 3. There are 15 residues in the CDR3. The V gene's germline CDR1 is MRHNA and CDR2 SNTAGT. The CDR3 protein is CASSDSAGGVNEQFF. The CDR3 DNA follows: TGTGCCAGCAGTGACTCGGCGGGAGGGGTCAATGAGCAGTTCTTC.

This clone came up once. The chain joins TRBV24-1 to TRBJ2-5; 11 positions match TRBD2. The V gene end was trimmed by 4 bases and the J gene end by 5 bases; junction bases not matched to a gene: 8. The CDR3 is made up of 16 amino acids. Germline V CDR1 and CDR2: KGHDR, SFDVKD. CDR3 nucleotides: TGTGCCACCAGTGACACCCGACTAGCGGGAAAGGAGACCCAGTACTTC. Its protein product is CATSDTRLAGKETQYF.

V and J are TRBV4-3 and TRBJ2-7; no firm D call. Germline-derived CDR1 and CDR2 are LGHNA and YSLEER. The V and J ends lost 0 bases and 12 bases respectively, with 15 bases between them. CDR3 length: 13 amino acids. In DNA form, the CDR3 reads TGCGCCAGCAGCCAAGATCGGAGACTGTCGCCGTACTTC. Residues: CASSQDRRLSPYF.

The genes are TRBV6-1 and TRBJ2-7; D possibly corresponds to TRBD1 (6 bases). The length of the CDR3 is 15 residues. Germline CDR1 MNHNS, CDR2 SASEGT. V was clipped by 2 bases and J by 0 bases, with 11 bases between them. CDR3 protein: CASSEPGHLSYEQYF. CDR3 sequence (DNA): TGTGCCAGCAGTGAACCGGGACATCTCTCCTACGAGCAGTACTTC.

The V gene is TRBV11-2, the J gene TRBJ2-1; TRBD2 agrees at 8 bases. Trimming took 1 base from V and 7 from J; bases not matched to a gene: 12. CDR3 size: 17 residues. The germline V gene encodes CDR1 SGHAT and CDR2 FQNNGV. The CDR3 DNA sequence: TGTGCCAGCAGCTTAGCGGCGGGGGGCGCCCCTGGGAATGAGCAGTTCTTC. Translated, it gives CASSLAAGGAPGNEQFF.

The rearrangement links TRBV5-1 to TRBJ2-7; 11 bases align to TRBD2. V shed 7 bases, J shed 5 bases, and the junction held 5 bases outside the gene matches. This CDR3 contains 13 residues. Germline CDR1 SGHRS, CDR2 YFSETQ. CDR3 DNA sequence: TGCGCCAGCCGCCCGGGACTAGCGGACGAGCAGTACTTC. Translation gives CASRPGLADEQYF.

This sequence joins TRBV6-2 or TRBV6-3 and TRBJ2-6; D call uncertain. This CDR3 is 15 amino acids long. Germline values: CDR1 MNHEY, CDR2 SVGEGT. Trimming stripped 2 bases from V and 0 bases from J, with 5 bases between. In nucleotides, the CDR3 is TGTGCCAGCAGTTACCCGGGCTCTGGGGCCAACGTCCTGACTTTC. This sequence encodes CASSYPGSGANVLTF.

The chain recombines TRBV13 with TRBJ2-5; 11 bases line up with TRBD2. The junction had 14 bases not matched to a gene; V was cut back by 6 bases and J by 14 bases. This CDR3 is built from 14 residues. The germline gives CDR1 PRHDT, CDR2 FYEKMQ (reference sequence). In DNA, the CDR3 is TGTGCCAGCAGAGAAGGGACTAGCGGAGCCATGGTTTACTTC. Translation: CASREGTSGAMVYF.

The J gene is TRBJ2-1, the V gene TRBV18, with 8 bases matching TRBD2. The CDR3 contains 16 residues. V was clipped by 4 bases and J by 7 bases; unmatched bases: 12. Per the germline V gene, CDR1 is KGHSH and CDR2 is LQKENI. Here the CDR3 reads CASSQPGLGGLNEQFF. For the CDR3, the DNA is TGTGCCAGCTCACAACCGGGACTAGGTGGTCTGAATGAGCAGTTCTTC.

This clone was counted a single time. DNA of the CDR3: TGTGCCAGCAGTTACTCTCTAGCGGGGGCGATGGAGACCCAGTACTTC. This gives the protein CASSYSLAGAMETQYF. The J gene is TRBJ2-5, the V gene TRBV6-5; TRBD2 aligns across 10 bases. Germline loops: CDR1 MNHEY, CDR2 SVGAGI. The CDR3 length is 16 residues. V trimming: 0 bases; J trimming: 5 bases; junction bases outside the gene matches: 6.

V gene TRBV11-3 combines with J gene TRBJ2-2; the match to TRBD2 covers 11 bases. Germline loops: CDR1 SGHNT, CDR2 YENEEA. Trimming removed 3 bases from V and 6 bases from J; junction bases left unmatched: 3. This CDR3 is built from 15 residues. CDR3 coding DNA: TGTGCCAGCAGCTTGACTAGCGGGGCAGCCGGGGAGCTGTTTTTT. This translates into CASSLTSGAAGELFF.

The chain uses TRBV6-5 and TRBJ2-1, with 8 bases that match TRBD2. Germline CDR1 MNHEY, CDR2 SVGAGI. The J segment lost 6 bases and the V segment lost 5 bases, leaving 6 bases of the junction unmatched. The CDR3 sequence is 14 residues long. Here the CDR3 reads CASSPGTRFNEQFF. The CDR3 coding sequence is TGTGCCAGCAGTCCCGGGACTAGGTTCAATGAGCAGTTCTTC.

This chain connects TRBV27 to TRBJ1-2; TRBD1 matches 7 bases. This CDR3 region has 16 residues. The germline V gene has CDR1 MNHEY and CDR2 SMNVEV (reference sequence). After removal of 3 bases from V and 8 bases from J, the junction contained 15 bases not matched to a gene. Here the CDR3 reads CASSFTRAQGRYGYTF. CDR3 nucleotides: TGTGCCAGCAGTTTCACCCGAGCACAGGGGAGGTACGGCTACACCTTC.

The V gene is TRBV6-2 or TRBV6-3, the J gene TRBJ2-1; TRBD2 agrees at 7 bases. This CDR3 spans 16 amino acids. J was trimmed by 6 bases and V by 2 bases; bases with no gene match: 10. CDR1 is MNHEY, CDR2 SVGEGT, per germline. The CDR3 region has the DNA TGTGCCAGCAGTTACACCCGTCCGGGGGGTGGCAATGAGCAGTTCTTC. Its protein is CASSYTRPGGGNEQFF.

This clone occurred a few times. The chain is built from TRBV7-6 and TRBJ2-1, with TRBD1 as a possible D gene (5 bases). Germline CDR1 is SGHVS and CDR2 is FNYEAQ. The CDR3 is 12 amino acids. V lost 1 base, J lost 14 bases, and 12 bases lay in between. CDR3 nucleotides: TGTGCCAGCAGCTTAGACAGGTCCTCGGAGTTCTTC. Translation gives CASSLDRSSEFF. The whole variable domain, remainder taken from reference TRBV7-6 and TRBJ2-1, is GAGVSQSPRYKVTKRGQDVALRCDPISGHVSLYWYRQALGQGPEFLTYFNYEAQQDKSGLPNDRFSAERPEGSISTLTIQRTEQRDSAMYRCASSLDRSSEFFGPGTRLTVL.

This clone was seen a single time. CDR3 coding DNA: TGTGCCAGCTGGACCGGGACAGGGAATACCGGGGAGCTGTTTTTT. It yields the protein CASWTGTGNTGELFF. This rearrangement joins TRBV28 to TRBJ2-2, with 9 bases that match TRBD1. The CDR3 is 15 residues long. Germline trimming cut 8 bases from V and 5 bases from J; bases unmatched to any gene: 9. The germline V gene has CDR1 MDHEN and CDR2 SYDVKM.

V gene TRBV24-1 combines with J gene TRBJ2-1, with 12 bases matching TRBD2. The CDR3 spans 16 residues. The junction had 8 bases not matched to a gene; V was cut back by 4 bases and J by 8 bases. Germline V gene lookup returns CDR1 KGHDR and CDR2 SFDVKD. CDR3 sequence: CATSDRTSGRTHEQFF. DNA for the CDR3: TGTGCCACCAGTGACCGCACTAGCGGGAGGACCCATGAGCAGTTCTTC.

The CDR3 sequence is CASSPRDSLRNTIYF. The CDR3 DNA is TGTGCCAGTAGTCCCCGGGACAGCCTTCGAAACACCATATATTTT. The chain is built from TRBV19 and TRBJ1-3; 7 bases match TRBD1. CDR1 LNHDA and CDR2 SQIVND come from the germline V gene (reference sequence). Trimming at V came to 5 bases and at J to 5 bases, leaving 9 bases not matched to a gene. The CDR3 extends over 15 amino acids.